Each of the 23 T cell receptor beta chains below was sequenced from the same sample in a study of blood T cell repertoires in COVID-19. Measured with immunoSEQ multiplex PCR; TCRdb has only the in-frame clones, and not every one. The profile covers roughly 100,000 clones, with roughly 85% appearing a single time and around 2% taken by the ten largest. Sequencing was done on a sample of peripheral blood. These receptors were collected from a man between 50 and 59 years old with active COVID-19.

The J gene is TRBJ2-7, the V gene TRBV24-1, with D perhaps TRBD1 (5 bases). The CDR3 is 18 amino acids. Trimming took off 5 bases at V and 2 bases at J, with 24 bases between the two ends. Germline values: CDR1 KGHDR, CDR2 SFDVKD. In DNA, the CDR3 is TGTGCCACCAGTGCACCCTTAGGTCCCCGGACATCAGCCTACGAGCAGTACTTC. Its protein product is CATSAPLGPRTSAYEQYF.

The rearrangement uses TRBV7-9 and TRBJ1-4; 8 positions match TRBD1. V lost 5 bases to trimming and J lost 6 bases; unmatched junction nucleotides: 8. The CDR3 loop spans 15 amino acids. Per the germline V gene, CDR1 is SEHNR and CDR2 is FQNEAQ (reference sequence). The CDR3 bases are TGTGCCAGCAGCCCAAGACAGGGGTGGGATGAAAAACTGTTTTTT. This sequence encodes CASSPRQGWDEKLFF.

V gene TRBV6-2 or TRBV6-3 combines with J gene TRBJ1-5; D is uncertain. CDR1 and CDR2 (germline): MNHEY, SVGEGT. Between the trimmed V and J ends, which lost 6 bases and 11 bases, there was a span of 14 bases. The CDR3 sequence is 12 residues long. CDR3 residues: CASSDGGTTQHF. CDR3 sequence (DNA): TGTGCCAGCAGCGACGGAGGCACGACCCAGCATTTT.

There are a few counts of this clone. The genes are TRBV6-2 or TRBV6-3 and TRBJ1-5; D not resolved. The germline CDR1 and CDR2 sequences are MNHEY and SVGEGT. The CDR3 length is 14 residues. Deletions cut 0 bases from V and 9 bases from J, with 12 bases between. The DNA of the CDR3 is TGTGCCAGCAGTTACTCGGCGGGTTCGGGGCCCCAGCATTTT. It is translated as CASSYSAGSGPQHF.

This rearrangement joins TRBV7-2 to TRBJ2-1; D unresolved. Germline V lookup: CDR1 SGHTA, CDR2 FQGNSA. The CDR3 length is 17 residues. Trimming pared 2 bases from V and 0 bases from J, leaving 14 bases between. This CDR3 is CASSLIAGAYSYNEQFF. The CDR3 DNA reads as TGTGCCAGCAGCTTAATCGCAGGCGCGTACTCCTACAATGAGCAGTTCTTC.

The chain carries TRBV11-2 and TRBJ1-1; D not certain. Deletions cut 5 bases from V and 2 bases from J, with 9 bases between. The germline V gene has CDR1 SGHAT and CDR2 FQNNGV. The CDR3 consists of 13 residues. As DNA, the CDR3 is TGTGCCAGCAGCCGGGGTCCTAACACTGAAGCTTTCTTT. This codes for CASSRGPNTEAFF.

V is TRBV6-2 or TRBV6-3 and J is TRBJ2-7; D uncertain. CDR1 is MNHEY and CDR2 is SVGEGT in the germline V gene. The CDR3 length is 15 residues. Trimming took off 4 bases at V and 0 bases at J, with 13 bases between the two ends. The CDR3 here is CASSWAALSSYEQYF. The CDR3 region has the DNA TGTGCCAGCAGTTGGGCCGCGTTGAGCTCCTACGAGCAGTACTTC.

The V gene is TRBV3-1 (or the pseudogene TRBV3-2), the J gene TRBJ1-1, with 8 bases that match TRBD1. This CDR3 contains 15 residues. Germline V lookup: CDR1 LGHDT, CDR2 YNNKEL (reference sequence). Trimming at V came to 4 bases and at J to 2 bases, leaving 6 bases not matched to a gene. CDR3 sequence: CASSPTGQANTEAFF. In DNA, the CDR3 is TGTGCCAGCAGCCCCACGGGACAGGCTAACACTGAAGCTTTCTTT.

The chain uses TRBV3-1 (or the pseudogene TRBV3-2) and TRBJ2-7; 8 nucleotides line up with TRBD1. Germline-derived CDR1 and CDR2 are LGHDT and YNNKEL (reference sequence). V gave up 4 bases and J gave up 0 bases; unmatched junction bases: 5. The CDR3 has 15 amino acids. Written as DNA, the CDR3 is TGTGCCAGCAGCCGGATGGACAGGGACTCCTACGAGCAGTACTTC. Translated: CASSRMDRDSYEQYF.

This chain joins TRBV23-1 and TRBJ1-1; 10 bases agree with TRBD1. TRBV23-1 has ORF status, its function being uncertain. CDR3 length: 16 residues. V lost 5 bases and J lost 2; bases outside the gene matches: 8. CDR3 loop: CASSSWTGGGNTEAFF. Here the CDR3 DNA reads TGCGCCAGCAGTTCTTGGACAGGGGGTGGAAACACTGAAGCTTTCTTT.

This chain connects TRBV18 to TRBJ1-1; D is ambiguous. Germline values: CDR1 KGHSH, CDR2 LQKENI. The CDR3 loop spans 17 amino acids. V lost 3 bases, J lost 0 bases, and 17 bases lay in between. The CDR3 sequence: CASSPTGPGGMNTEAFF. The CDR3 DNA reads as TGTGCCAGCTCACCGACTGGCCCTGGAGGGATGAACACTGAAGCTTTCTTT.

The chain couples TRBV15 to TRBJ1-1, with TRBD1 matching over 7 bases. CDR3 length equals 16 residues. The V and J ends lost 5 bases and 1 base, in that order; junction bases with no gene match: 10. Germline loops: CDR1 LNHNV, CDR2 YYDKDF (reference sequence). The CDR3 is CATSALQGRGNTEAFF. In nucleotides, the CDR3 is TGTGCCACCAGCGCCCTACAGGGGAGAGGGAACACTGAAGCTTTCTTT.

The chain links TRBV5-6 to TRBJ2-7, with 8 bases that match TRBD2. Germline lookup yields CDR1 SGHDT and CDR2 YYEEEE. The CDR3 consists of 19 residues. V gave up 7 bases and J gave up 2 bases; unmatched junction bases: 23. CDR3 nucleotides: TGTGCCAGCGGACCGCTGGGGCGGGGGGAAACTAAACAGACCTACGAGCAGTACTTC. This gives the protein CASGPLGRGETKQTYEQYF.

This clone was detected only once. This chain links TRBV21-1 with TRBJ1-1; the table's TRBD1 call for D was not verified on the DNA. TRBV21-1 is recorded as a pseudogene. The CDR3 loop spans 14 amino acids. The CDR3 sequence: CASSKTSGGTEAFF. CDR3 coding DNA: TGTGCCAGCAGCAAAACGTCAGGGGGCACTGAAGCTTTCTTT.

This sequence joins TRBV9 and TRBJ2-4, with D maybe TRBD2 (8 bases). Looked up from germline, CDR1 is SGDLS and CDR2 is YYNGEE. V lost 4 bases, J lost 11 bases, and 19 bases lay in between. The CDR3 runs 14 residues. CDR3 region: CASSPTSGQGVQYF. DNA for the CDR3: TGTGCCAGCAGCCCAACTAGCGGCCAGGGGGTTCAGTACTTC.

The rearrangement joins TRBV7-2 to TRBJ2-3, with D uncertain. This CDR3 comprises 13 residues. Per the germline V gene, CDR1 is SGHTA and CDR2 is FQGNSA. V was clipped by 3 bases and J by 4 bases, with 8 bases between them. The CDR3 region is CASSFQVPDTQYF. The CDR3 coding sequence is TGTGCCAGCAGCTTCCAGGTGCCAGATACGCAGTATTTT. Full variable domain (missing parts from reference TRBV7-2 and TRBJ2-3): GAGVSQSPSNKVTEKGKDVELRCDPISGHTALYWYRQSLGQGLEFLIYFQGNSAPDKSGLPSDRFSAERTGGSVSTLTIQRTQQEDSAVYLCASSFQVPDTQYFGPGTRLTVL.

The chain recombines TRBV10-3 with TRBJ1-4; D is unresolved. Germline CDR1 and CDR2: ENHRY and SYGVKD. CDR3 size: 13 residues. V was trimmed by 0 bases and J by 6 bases, leaving 5 bases between them. Written as DNA, the CDR3 is TGTGCCATCAGTGAGTCTTCGGATGAAAAACTGTTTTTT. Amino acids: CAISESSDEKLFF.

This chain connects TRBV5-1 to TRBJ2-5; D possibly corresponds to TRBD1 (5 bases). Trimming removed 0 bases from V and 5 bases from J, with 14 bases in between. The length of the CDR3 is 15 residues. Per the germline V gene, CDR1 is SGHRS and CDR2 is YFSETQ. CDR3 region: CASSLGGVDGETQYF. In DNA, the CDR3 is TGCGCCAGCAGCTTGGGGGGCGTTGACGGCGAGACCCAGTACTTC.

This CDR3 is CACKTGADSPLHF. CDR3 sequence (DNA): TGTGCCTGCAAAACAGGAGCTGATTCACCCCTCCACTTT. The genes are TRBV2 and TRBJ1-6, with D perhaps TRBD1 (5 bases). The CDR3 runs to 13 residues. Trimming stripped 11 bases from V and 8 bases from J, with 16 bases between. Germline CDR1 is SNHLY and CDR2 is FYNNEI. Looking up the rest from reference TRBV2 and TRBJ1-6 gives the full variable domain: EPEVTQTPSHQVTQMGQEVILRCVPISNHLYFYWYRQILGQKVEFLVSFYNNEISEKSEIFDDQFSVERPDGSNFTLKIRSTKLEDSAMYFCACKTGADSPLHFGNGTRLTVT.

The genes are TRBV9 and TRBJ2-1; TRBD2 matches 9 bases. V trimming: 0 bases; J trimming: 5 bases; junction bases outside the gene matches: 21. Germline V gene sequence: CDR1 SGDLS, CDR2 YYNGEE. The CDR3 has 21 residues. In DNA, the CDR3 is TGTGCCAGCAGCGTAGCTGCGGGGGGGACTTCGACTAGCCAAGTGGACAATGAGCAGTTCTTC. This sequence encodes CASSVAAGGTSTSQVDNEQFF.

This clone was seen just once. The chain carries TRBV21-1 and TRBJ1-5. TRBV21-1 counts as a pseudogene. The CDR3 contains 16 residues. The CDR3 is CASSNARVYSNQPQHF. CDR3 sequence (DNA): TGTGCCAGCAGCAATGCCCGGGTATATAGCAATCAGCCCCAGCATTTT.

The chain employs TRBV19 and TRBJ2-7; D possibly corresponds to TRBD2 (6 bases). CDR3 length equals 12 residues. V lost 8 bases to trimming and J lost 7 bases, with 15 bases between them. CDR1 and CDR2 (germline): LNHDA, SQIVND (reference sequence). CDR3 sequence: CASSTGVGEQYF. The CDR3, as DNA: TGTGCCAGTTCAACGGGGGTGGGGGAGCAGTACTTC.

This chain connects TRBV27 to TRBJ2-2; perhaps TRBD2 as D (7 bases). V shed 7 bases and J shed 1 base, with 19 bases lying between them. Germline V gives CDR1 MNHEY, CDR2 SMNVEV (reference sequence). This CDR3 contains 17 residues. Here the CDR3 reads CASTLRGAPENTGELFF. CDR3 coding DNA: TGTGCCAGCACCCTACGGGGGGCACCAGAGAACACCGGGGAGCTGTTTTTT.